This T cell receptor (beta chain) was sequenced during a study of cytomegalovirus exposure and HLA in healthy donors. Researchers ran the PCR with 60 Vbeta and 13 Jbeta primers. In the original workflow: It was a later analysis that counted roughly 79 million unique TCR beta chains, of which roughly 10 million were shared. This table comes from immunoSEQ multiplex PCR, and its TCRdb copy is limited to in-frame clones, with some not included. The V and J calls and the clone size are those of that table, but D and trimming were determined from the DNA. The sample consists of 99,000 or so clones, 65% to 80% of them appearing once. V was cut by 5 bases and J by 4 bases, with 17 bases left in between. This CDR3 is 15 amino acids long. CDR1 is SEHNR, CDR2 FQNEAQ, per germline (reference sequence). As to this clone: Its antigen is unknown.

Regarding the study as a whole: The majority of TCR sequences were rare, yet some public TCRs appeared in many donors. What a later analysis reportedly showed was that an Asian-associated ancestry cluster had fewer N-insertions than the approximately 700-donor mean. Previous analysis showed most TCR beta V segments were productive about 87% or about 30% of the time.

The TCR sequence derives from a male donor in good health and CMV-seronegative. The chain joins TRBV7-9 to TRBJ1-1; possibly TRBD1 for D (6 bases). Source material: PBMCs. For the CDR3, the DNA is TGTGCCAGCAGCCCCCCTTGGGGGCCCGTCACTGAAGCTTTCTTT. It translates to CASSPPWGPVTEAFF.